This T cell receptor beta chain is drawn from a study of T cell responses to AZD1222 COVID-19 vaccine. In regard to this clone: The antigen is unknown.

General study points: White British people made up most donors, females outnumbered males, and clonal diversity was possibly underestimated. When two AZD1222 doses had been given, Spike-specific TCR breadth and depth rose. Unmutated regions of variants are reportedly targeted by nearly half of spike-specific TCRs.

Sequencing was performed with immunoSEQ multiplex PCR; in TCRdb, only in-frame clones are kept and a portion is missing. The sample has about 100,000 clones, roughly 90% seen once. The V end was cut by 5 bases, the J end by 4 bases, with 18 bases between. The CDR3 is 16 amino acids. Germline-derived CDR1 and CDR2 are LNHNV and YYDKDF (reference sequence). The clonotype was recovered from an adult in good health. Specimen: peripheral blood, collected on day 0 of AZD1222 vaccination. The chain recombines TRBV15 with TRBJ1-5, with D possibly matching TRBD1 (5 bases). CDR3 region: CATSDQLGGTNQPQHF. The DNA for the CDR3 is TGTGCCACCAGCGACCAACTTGGGGGAACTAATCAGCCCCAGCATTTT.